These T cell receptor beta chains were read from a single sample in a study of human T cells and chemical hapten exposure. A single record per CDR3 protein comes from TCRdb applying MiXCR to the RACE reads. The sample lists around 130,000 distinct CDR3 sequences; approximately 9.1% were seen once. Input material: whole blood. The receptors come from a male donor in good health. Some clones in this sample may be carry-over from other donors' samples. Both conserved end residues are part of each CDR3. The D gene is left open where the match is weak. Size values are once, few and many counts, or a class for expanded clones, and some rows have none.

.	TRBJ2-1	TRBV7-2	TRBD2	TGTGCCAGCAGACGACTAGCGGGAGGCAAATACAATGAGCAGTTCTTC	CASRRLAGGKYNEQFF
many	TRBJ2-3	TRBV6-6	.	TGTGCCAGCGCAGGGGTGGTAAATACGCAGTATTTT	CASAGVVNTQYF
many	TRBJ2-1	TRBV24-1	TRBD2	TGTGCCACCAGTGGCGGGAGCCCAAATGAGCAGTTCTTC	CATSGGSPNEQFF
few	TRBJ1-5	TRBV12-3/TRBV12-4	.	TGTGCCAGCAGTTTAGGGGCAGGGTCTAGCAATCAGCCCCAGCATTTT	CASSLGAGSSNQPQHF
.	TRBJ2-5	TRBV20-1	.	TGCAGTGCGCTAAGAGACCCCGGGACGGCCGATTCGGCCCAGTCCTTC	CSALRDPGTADSAQSF
many	TRBJ1-1	TRBV6-6	.	TGTGCCAGCAATGGGGGAGGATTTGGCGGAGCTTTCTTT	CASNGGGFGGAFF
few	TRBJ2-2	TRBV7-9	.	TGTGCCAGCAGCTTTTACCTAGGCACCGGGGAGCTGTTTTTT	CASSFYLGTGELFF
many	TRBJ2-2	TRBV25-1	TRBD1	TGTGCCAGCAGTGAATTTGGGGAGACAGGGGTGTACACCGGGGAGCTGTTTTTT	CASSEFGETGVYTGELFF
.	TRBJ1-1	TRBV12-3/TRBV12-4	.	TGTGCCAGCAGTTCCACCCGGGACAAAACTGAAGCTTTCTTT	CASSSTRDKTEAFF
few	TRBJ1-2	TRBV30	.	TGTGCCTGGAGTGCCGCGAACTATGGCTACACCTTC	CAWSAANYGYTF
.	TRBJ2-5	TRBV19	.	TGTGCCAGTAGTGACACAGGGATCCAAGAGACCCAGTACTTC	CASSDTGIQETQYF
many	TRBJ1-2	TRBV12-5	.	TGTGCTAGTGGTTTGGTATCGGGGGTACCGGCCTATGGCTACACCTTC	CASGLVSGVPAYGYTF
many	TRBJ2-3	TRBV7-2	.	TGTGCCAGCAGCTTCGTCCCGGGACGGACAGATACGCAGTATTTT	CASSFVPGRTDTQYF
few	TRBJ2-1	TRBV7-6	TRBD2	TGTGCCAGCAGCTCCCGGACTAGCGGGGGGCATGAGCAGTTCTTC	CASSSRTSGGHEQFF
.	TRBJ1-2	TRBV12-3/TRBV12-4	.	TGTGCCAGCAGTTTTTTTGGCGGGGACGGCTACACCTTC	CASSFFGGDGYTF
.	TRBJ2-1	TRBV6-5	.	TGTGCCAGCAGTTACGCGGTAGGGGCTTTGAATGAGCAGTTCTTC	CASSYAVGALNEQFF
few	TRBJ2-3	TRBV7-9	TRBD2	TGTGCCAGCGGTGGACTAGCGGGCTTCACAGATACGCAGTATTTT	CASGGLAGFTDTQYF
few	TRBJ1-5	TRBV20-1	.	TGCAGTGCCGCGATCGGAGTTTATCAGCCCCAGCATTTT	CSAAIGVYQPQHF
few	TRBJ2-6	TRBV30	.	TGTGCCTGGAGTTTTGATGATGGGGCCAACGTCCTGACTTTC	CAWSFDDGANVLTF
few	TRBJ2-7	TRBV10-3	.	TGTGCCATCAGTGAGGGCACTGGTTTTAACTACGAGCAGTACTTC	CAISEGTGFNYEQYF
few	TRBJ2-7	TRBV14	.	TGTGCCAGCAGCCGGGGACGAGGAAGTGCTTTCTACGAGCAGTACTTC	CASSRGRGSAFYEQYF
.	TRBJ2-7	TRBV5-1	.	TGCGCCAGCAACCCCGGCCCAGGCGTCGAGCAGTACTTC	CASNPGPGVEQYF
few	TRBJ1-1	TRBV6-2/TRBV6-3	.	TGTGCCAGCAGTTTTCACAGGGAGGGCGCTGAAGCTTTCTTT	CASSFHREGAEAFF
.	TRBJ2-3	TRBV5-1	.	TGCGCCAGCAGCTCTGTACTCTCAGATACGCAGTATTTT	CASSSVLSDTQYF
.	TRBJ2-7	TRBV20-1	.	TGCAGTATCCAGGCGGACAGTCACTACGAGCAGTACTTC	CSIQADSHYEQYF
many	TRBJ2-1	TRBV5-1	.	TGCGCCAGCAGCACAGGGACTGGTTCCTACAATGAGCAGTTCTTC	CASSTGTGSYNEQFF
.	TRBJ2-4	TRBV12-5	TRBD1	TGTGCTAGTGGTTTGGTAAGGGACAGGAAAAACATTCAGTACTTC	CASGLVRDRKNIQYF
many	TRBJ2-7	TRBV12-5	TRBD1	TGTGCTAGTGGTTCAGGGGGCGAGCAGTACTTC	CASGSGGEQYF
few	TRBJ2-1	TRBV4-1	TRBD2	TGCGCCAGCAGCCGCGCTCAGGCTAGCGGGAGATACAATGAGCAGTTCTTC	CASSRAQASGRYNEQFF
.	TRBJ2-3	TRBV9	TRBD1	TGTGCCAGCAGCACCGGACAGGGTTCAGATACGCAGTATTTT	CASSTGQGSDTQYF
many	TRBJ1-5	TRBV6-2/TRBV6-3	.	TGTGCCAGCAGTTACGGGGGGAGCGGGCAGCCCCAGCATTTT	CASSYGGSGQPQHF
few	TRBJ2-5	TRBV12-3/TRBV12-4	TRBD2	TGTGCCAGCAGTCCTTTGGAGGGACTAGCGTCAGAGGGGGGGACCCAGTACTTC	CASSPLEGLASEGGTQYF
.	TRBJ2-1	TRBV19	TRBD2	TGTGCCAGTAGTAAGCGGGGCGGGAGTAGCTACAATGAGCAGTTCTTC	CASSKRGGSSYNEQFF
few	TRBJ1-5	TRBV5-5	TRBD1	TGTGCCAGCAGCCAACAGGGGGCGAGCAATCAGCCCCAGCATTTT	CASSQQGASNQPQHF
few	TRBJ1-2	TRBV7-2	TRBD1	TGTGCCAGCAGCCACGGACAGGGGTACTATGGCTACACCTTC	CASSHGQGYYGYTF
.	TRBJ2-7	TRBV5-1	TRBD2	TGCGCCAGCAGCCCGGGACTAGCGGGAGGGCCGTCCGAGCAGTACTTC	CASSPGLAGGPSEQYF
.	TRBJ2-6	TRBV7-2	.	TGTGCCAGCAGCCCACGCCCAGAGTTCTCTGGGGCCAACGTCCTGACTTTC	CASSPRPEFSGANVLTF
few	TRBJ1-3	TRBV27	.	TGTGCCAGCAGTTTAAACCCCTTCGACAGGTTCTCTGGAAACACCATATATTTT	CASSLNPFDRFSGNTIYF
.	TRBJ1-5	TRBV6-1	.	TGTGCCAGCAGTGAAATGGAGCTTATAAATCAGCCCCAGCATTTT	CASSEMELINQPQHF
.	TRBJ2-7	TRBV20-1	TRBD1	TGCAGTGCGAAGGGACAGGGCCTGAGCTACGAGCAGTACTTC	CSAKGQGLSYEQYF
.	TRBJ2-3	TRBV5-1	TRBD1	TGCGCCAGCGCGACAGGGCCTAGCACAGATACGCAGTATTTT	CASATGPSTDTQYF
.	TRBJ2-5	TRBV2	.	TGTGCCAGTACAGGGTTGCAAGAGACCCAGTACTTC	CASTGLQETQYF
.	TRBJ2-3	TRBV2	TRBD1	TGTGCCAGCGGACGCTGGAGCCAGGGGGCTCTACCAGCTAGCACAGATACGCAGTATTTT	CASGRWSQGALPASTDTQYF
few	TRBJ2-3	TRBV13	.	TGTGCCAGCAGCTTATCCGACAGGAGCCGCACAGATACGCAGTATTTT	CASSLSDRSRTDTQYF
.	TRBJ1-2	TRBV25-1	.	TGTGCCAGCAGTGAAAAATATTCGGGGGAACATGGCTACACCTTC	CASSEKYSGEHGYTF